This entry describes one TCR beta chain. One entry per CDR3 protein results from TCRdb running MiXCR on the RT-PCR reads. The sample records 860,000 or so distinct CDR3 sequences, 21% being singletons. The CDR3 runs 15 residues. The ends were cut back, 4 bases at V and 0 bases at J, with 11 bases in the middle. CDR1 SGHDN and CDR2 FVKESK come from the germline V gene. The sample belongs to a study of response to subunit inactivated influenza vaccine. The sequencing used PBMCs from blood, collected approximately 5 days after vaccination. This clonotype originated in a man aged 50-59 years who received an inactivated influenza vaccine. J is TRBJ2-3 and V is TRBV14; D is unresolved. DNA for the CDR3: TGTGCCAGCAGCCCTGGACGGAAAAGCACAGATACGCAGTATTTT. Its protein product is CASSPGRKSTDTQYF.